Below, 20 T cell receptor beta chains from the same sample are listed, as sequenced in a study of response to subunit inactivated influenza vaccine. TCRdb re-called the RT-PCR reads through MiXCR, storing one row per CDR3 protein. Of a few hundred thousand distinct CDR3 sequences listed, approximately 15% were seen once; the top ten hold 8.5% to 14%. The sample here was PBMCs from blood, taken approximately 12 days after vaccination. These receptors were collected from a man between 50 and 59 years old who received an inactivated influenza vaccine.

This rearrangement joins TRBV20-1 to TRBJ1-2; D is ambiguous. Germline V CDR1 and CDR2: DFQATT, SNEGSKA (reference sequence). V shed 7 bases and J shed 4 bases, with 19 bases lying between them. The CDR3 covers 14 residues. This CDR3 is CSVSRTGRSYGYTF. The CDR3 DNA reads as TGCAGTGTGAGTAGGACCGGGAGGTCCTATGGCTACACCTTC.

This clonotype has only a few counts. The chain is built from TRBV7-8 and TRBJ1-5, with 7 bases aligning to TRBD1. This CDR3 has 16 amino acids. Trimming removed 5 bases from V and 4 bases from J; junction bases left unmatched: 11. Germline V gene data show CDR1 as SGHVS and CDR2 as FQNEAQ. The CDR3 here is CASSPRTGPLNQPQHF. The CDR3 coding sequence is TGTGCCAGCAGCCCACGGACAGGACCCTTGAATCAGCCCCAGCATTTT.

A few counts support this clonotype. The chain joins TRBV7-9 to TRBJ1-5; D is perhaps TRBD1 (5 bases). Germline assignment: CDR1 SEHNR and CDR2 FQNEAQ (reference sequence). The CDR3 spans 13 residues. V lost 3 bases to trimming and J lost 7 bases, with 10 bases between them. The CDR3: CASSFGWGQPQHF. CDR3 bases: TGTGCCAGCAGCTTCGGATGGGGCCAGCCCCAGCATTTT. Combining the CDR3 with reference TRBV7-9 and TRBJ1-5 gives the whole variable domain DTGVSQNPRHKITKRGQNVTFRCDPISEHNRLYWYRQTLGQGPEFLTYFQNEAQLEKSRLLSDRFSAERPKGSFSTLEIQRTEQGDSAMYLCASSFGWGQPQHFGDGTRLSIL.

This rearrangement joins TRBV6-2 or TRBV6-3 to TRBJ1-2; TRBD1 aligns across 10 bases. This CDR3 is 14 amino acids long. V shed 5 bases, J shed 7 bases, and the junction held 7 bases outside the gene matches. Germline V lookup: CDR1 MNHEY, CDR2 SVGEGT. The CDR3 reads CASSQPGQGFGYTF. CDR3 nucleotides: TGTGCCAGCAGTCAGCCGGGACAGGGGTTTGGCTACACCTTC.

The rearrangement uses TRBV20-1 and TRBJ1-1; D unclear. The CDR3 is 11 amino acids. Deletions cut 3 bases from V and 6 bases from J, with 8 bases between. The germline V gene encodes CDR1 DFQATT and CDR2 SNEGSKA (reference sequence). The CDR3 region has the DNA TGCAGTGCTAGTCGGGTCCCTGAAGCTTTCTTT. This gives the protein CSASRVPEAFF.

The chain uses TRBV5-6 and TRBJ2-3; the match to TRBD2 covers 14 bases. The ends lost 4 bases at V and 4 bases at J; junction bases unmatched: 11. Germline CDR1 SGHDT, CDR2 YYEEEE. The CDR3 runs 18 residues. CDR3 residues: CASSVGTSGSLRADTQYF. In DNA form, the CDR3 reads TGTGCCAGCAGCGTCGGGACTAGCGGGAGTTTGAGGGCAGATACGCAGTATTTT.

The CDR3 DNA reads TGCGCCAGCAGCCCCCAGGGGTACACTGAAGCTTTCTTT. Translating it yields CASSPQGYTEAFF. The chain is built from TRBV5-1 and TRBJ1-1; D perhaps matches TRBD1 (6 bases). Per the germline V gene, CDR1 is SGHRS and CDR2 is YFSETQ. The CDR3 spans 13 residues. V was trimmed by 4 bases and J by 3 bases, leaving 10 bases between them.

The rearrangement joins TRBV7-3 to TRBJ2-2, with D unclear. The CDR3 loop spans 13 amino acids. Germline V lookup: CDR1 SGHTA, CDR2 FQGTGA. V lost 4 bases and J lost 6, with 9 bases in between. CDR3 DNA: TGTGCCAGCAGCTCAAGGAGTTCCGGGGAGCTGTTTTTT. Translated, it gives CASSSRSSGELFF.

The rearrangement links TRBV20-1 to TRBJ2-5; 7 bases fit TRBD1. CDR1 is DFQATT and CDR2 is SNEGSKA in the germline V gene (reference sequence). The V segment lost 5 bases and the J segment 1 base; nucleotides outside the gene matches: 7. CDR3 length: 14 residues. The chain's CDR3 is CSAPRGQVQETQYF. The CDR3 nucleotides are TGCAGTGCTCCGCGTGGACAGGTCCAAGAGACCCAGTACTTC.

This clonotype was seen a few times. The chain is built from TRBV6-1 and TRBJ2-1; 15 positions agree with TRBD2. This CDR3 spans 16 amino acids. V dropped 4 bases and J dropped 7; count of bases not matched to a gene: 5. Germline CDR1 and CDR2: MNHNS and SASEGT. The chain's CDR3 is CASSVSGLAGGNEQFF. Written as DNA, the CDR3 is TGTGCCAGCAGTGTCTCGGGACTAGCGGGAGGAAATGAGCAGTTCTTC.

CDR3 sequence reads: CASSPRGRADTQYF. CDR3 coding DNA: TGTGCCAGCTCACCCCGCGGGAGAGCAGATACGCAGTATTTT. The V and J genes are TRBV6-1 and TRBJ2-3, with 7 positions matching TRBD2. The V and J ends lost 8 bases and 4 bases, in that order; junction bases with no gene match: 9. This CDR3 contains 14 residues. Germline CDR1 is MNHNS and CDR2 is SASEGT.

The sample holds many counts of this clonotype. This chain connects TRBV12-3 or TRBV12-4 to TRBJ2-2; no firm D call. The CDR3 length is 11 residues. V was clipped by 3 bases and J by 6 bases, with 2 bases between them. The CDR3 DNA follows: TGTGCCAGCAGTTTTCCCGGGGAGCTGTTTTTT. It yields the protein CASSFPGELFF.

This clonotype has a handful of counts. The CDR3: CSVEGGRGQAGANVLTF. The CDR3 DNA is TGCAGCGTGGAGGGGGGCAGGGGGCAAGCTGGGGCCAACGTCCTGACTTTC. This chain links TRBV29-1 with TRBJ2-6; the match to TRBD1 covers 8 bases. This CDR3 region has 17 residues. Germline assignment: CDR1 SQVTM and CDR2 ANQGSEA. V trimming: 6 bases; J trimming: 2 bases; junction bases outside the gene matches: 12.

Many counts were recorded for this clonotype. The chain carries TRBV9 and TRBJ2-7; maybe TRBD1 (7 bases). The CDR3 covers 17 residues. V dropped 1 base and J dropped 0 bases, with 17 bases sitting between them. Germline V gene sequence: CDR1 SGDLS, CDR2 YYNGEE. The CDR3 sequence: CASSVSVGGDSSYEQYF. In DNA, the CDR3 is TGTGCCAGCAGCGTAAGTGTAGGAGGGGACAGCTCCTACGAGCAGTACTTC.

V and J are TRBV12-3 or TRBV12-4 and TRBJ2-7; no clear D gene. The CDR3 is 12 residues long. Trimming took 5 bases from V and 3 from J, leaving 8 bases between them. The CDR3 DNA is TGTGCCAGCAGTCCCGCCTTCTACGAGCAGTACTTC. This gives the protein CASSPAFYEQYF.

This rearrangement joins TRBV3-1 to TRBJ2-3, with D tentatively TRBD2 (5 bases). Germline V lookup: CDR1 LGHDT, CDR2 YNNKEL (reference sequence). This CDR3 spans 13 amino acids. The germline V and J ends were trimmed by 0 bases and 7 bases, with 8 bases remaining between them. CDR3 nucleotide sequence: TGTGCCAGCAGCCAAGATCTAGCAAATACGCAGTATTTT. Translating it yields CASSQDLANTQYF.

CDR3 nucleotide sequence: TGTGCCAGCAGCAAGTTCCTCTCCTCTGGGGCCAACGTCCTGACTTTC. Its translation: CASSKFLSSGANVLTF. The gene calls are TRBV6-2 or TRBV6-3 and TRBJ2-6; D gene uncertain. CDR1 and CDR2 (germline): MNHEY, SVGEGT. The germline V and J ends were trimmed by 6 bases and 0 bases, with 12 bases remaining between them. This CDR3 has 16 amino acids.

This clonotype was seen a few times. This chain connects TRBV20-1 to TRBJ1-1; 7 bases are shared with TRBD1. Germline CDR1 and CDR2: DFQATT and SNEGSKA (reference sequence). The CDR3 runs 13 residues. Unmatched junction bases numbered 7, after V lost 6 bases and J lost 3 bases. DNA for the CDR3: TGCAGTGCAACCGGGACAGTTTACACTGAAGCTTTCTTT. Translated: CSATGTVYTEAFF.

V gene TRBV10-3 combines with J gene TRBJ1-1; D may be TRBD1 (5 bases). Germline V gene data show CDR1 as ENHRY and CDR2 as SYGVKD. V lost 3 bases and J lost 3, with 11 bases in between. CDR3 length: 14 residues. The chain's CDR3 is CAISEGAADTEAFF. The CDR3 nucleotides read TGTGCCATCAGTGAAGGGGCAGCGGACACTGAAGCTTTCTTT.

The chain carries TRBV5-1 and TRBJ2-5; 8 bases align to TRBD2. The CDR3 contains 16 residues. In germline, CDR1 is SGHRS, CDR2 YFSETQ. After removal of 0 bases from V and 2 bases from J, the junction contained 6 bases not matched to a gene. CDR3 sequence reads: CASSLGGGLGQETQYF. Written as DNA, the CDR3 is TGCGCCAGCAGCTTGGGAGGGGGACTAGGGCAAGAGACCCAGTACTTC. The full variable domain, in which reference TRBV5-1 and TRBJ2-5 provide the parts outside the CDR3, is KAGVTQTPRYLIKTRGQQVTLSCSPISGHRSVSWYQQTPGQGLQFLFEYFSETQRNKGNFPGRFSGRQFSNSRSEMNVSTLELGDSALYLCASSLGGGLGQETQYFGPGTRLLVL.